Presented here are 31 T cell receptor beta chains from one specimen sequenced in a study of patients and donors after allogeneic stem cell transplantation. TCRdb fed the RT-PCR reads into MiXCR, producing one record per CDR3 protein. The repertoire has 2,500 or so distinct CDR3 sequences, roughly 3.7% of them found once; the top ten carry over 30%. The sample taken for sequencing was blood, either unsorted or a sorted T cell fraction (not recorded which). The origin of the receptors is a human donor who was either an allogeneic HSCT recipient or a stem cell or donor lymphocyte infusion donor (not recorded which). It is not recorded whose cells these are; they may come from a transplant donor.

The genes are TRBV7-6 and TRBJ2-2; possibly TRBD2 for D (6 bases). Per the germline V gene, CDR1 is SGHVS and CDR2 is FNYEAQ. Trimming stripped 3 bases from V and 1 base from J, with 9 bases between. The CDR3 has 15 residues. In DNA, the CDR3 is TGTGCCAGCAGCTTGGAGGGGATGAACACCGGGGAGCTGTTTTTT. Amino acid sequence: CASSLEGMNTGELFF.

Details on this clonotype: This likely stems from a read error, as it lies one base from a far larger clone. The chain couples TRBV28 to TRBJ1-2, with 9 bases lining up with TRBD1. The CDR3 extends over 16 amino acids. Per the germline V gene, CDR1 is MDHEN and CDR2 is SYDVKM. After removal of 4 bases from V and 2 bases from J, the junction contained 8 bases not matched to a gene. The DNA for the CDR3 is TGTGCCAGCAGTTACGGGACAGGGAACATCAACTATGGCTACACCTTC. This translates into CASSYGTGNINYGYTF.

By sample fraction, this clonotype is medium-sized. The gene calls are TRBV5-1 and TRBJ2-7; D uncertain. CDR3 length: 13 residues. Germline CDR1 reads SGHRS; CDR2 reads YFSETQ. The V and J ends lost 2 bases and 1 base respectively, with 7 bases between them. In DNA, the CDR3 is TGCGCCAGCAGCTTTGCCGGGTCCTACGAGCAGTACTTC. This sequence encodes CASSFAGSYEQYF.

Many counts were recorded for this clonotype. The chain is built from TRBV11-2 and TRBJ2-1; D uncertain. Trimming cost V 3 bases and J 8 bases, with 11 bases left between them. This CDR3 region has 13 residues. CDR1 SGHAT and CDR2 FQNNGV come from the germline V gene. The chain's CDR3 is CASSFSSRDEQFF. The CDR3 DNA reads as TGTGCCAGCAGCTTTTCGTCCCGGGATGAGCAGTTCTTC. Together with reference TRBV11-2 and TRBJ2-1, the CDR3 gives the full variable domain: EAGVAQSPRYKIIEKRQSVAFWCNPISGHATLYWYQQILGQGPKLLIQFQNNGVVDDSQLPKDRFSAERLKGVDSTLKIQPAKLEDSAVYLCASSFSSRDEQFFGPGTRLTVL.

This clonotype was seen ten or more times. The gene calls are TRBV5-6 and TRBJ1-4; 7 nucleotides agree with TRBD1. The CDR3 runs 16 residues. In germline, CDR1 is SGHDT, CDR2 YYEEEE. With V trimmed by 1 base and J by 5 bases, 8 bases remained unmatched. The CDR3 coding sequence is TGTGCCAGCAGCTTGTGGGTAGACAGGGTAAATGAAAAACTGTTTTTT. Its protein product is CASSLWVDRVNEKLFF.

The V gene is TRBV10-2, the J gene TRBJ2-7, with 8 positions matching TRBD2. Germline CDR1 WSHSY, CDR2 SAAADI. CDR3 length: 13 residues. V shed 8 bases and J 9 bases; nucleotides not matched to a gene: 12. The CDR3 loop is CASLGTGGQGQYF. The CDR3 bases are TGCGCCAGCCTCGGGACGGGAGGGCAAGGGCAGTACTTC.

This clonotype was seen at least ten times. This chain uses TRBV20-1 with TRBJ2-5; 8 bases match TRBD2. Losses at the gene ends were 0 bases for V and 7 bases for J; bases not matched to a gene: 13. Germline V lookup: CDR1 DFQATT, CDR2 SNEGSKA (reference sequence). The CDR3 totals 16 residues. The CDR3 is CSAREGNREGAATQYF. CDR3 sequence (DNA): TGCAGTGCTAGAGAAGGGAATCGGGAGGGTGCGGCGACCCAGTACTTC.

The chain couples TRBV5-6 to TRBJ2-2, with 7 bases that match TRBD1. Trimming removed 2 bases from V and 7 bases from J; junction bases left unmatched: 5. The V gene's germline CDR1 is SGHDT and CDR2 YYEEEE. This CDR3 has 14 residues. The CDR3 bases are TGTGCCAGCAGCTTCAGGGGGAAGGGCGGGGAGCTGTTTTTT. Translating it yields CASSFRGKGGELFF.

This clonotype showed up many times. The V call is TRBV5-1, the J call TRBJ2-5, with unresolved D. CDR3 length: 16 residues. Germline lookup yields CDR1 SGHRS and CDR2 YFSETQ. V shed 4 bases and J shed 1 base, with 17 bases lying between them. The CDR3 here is CASSQDTLTSQETQYF. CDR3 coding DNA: TGCGCCAGCAGCCAAGACACTCTGACCAGCCAAGAGACCCAGTACTTC.

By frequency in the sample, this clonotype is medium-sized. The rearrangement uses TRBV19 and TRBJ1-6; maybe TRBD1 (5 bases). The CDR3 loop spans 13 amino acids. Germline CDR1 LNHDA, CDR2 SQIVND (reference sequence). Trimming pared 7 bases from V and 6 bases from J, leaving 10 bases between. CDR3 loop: CASTMTVNSPLHF. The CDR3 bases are TGTGCCAGTACTATGACAGTTAATTCACCCCTCCACTTT.

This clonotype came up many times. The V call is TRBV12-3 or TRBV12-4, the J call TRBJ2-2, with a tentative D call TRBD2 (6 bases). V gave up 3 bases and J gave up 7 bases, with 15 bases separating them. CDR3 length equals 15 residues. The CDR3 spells CASSFVSGWGGELFF. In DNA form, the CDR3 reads TGTGCCAGCAGTTTCGTTAGCGGATGGGGCGGGGAGCTGTTTTTT.

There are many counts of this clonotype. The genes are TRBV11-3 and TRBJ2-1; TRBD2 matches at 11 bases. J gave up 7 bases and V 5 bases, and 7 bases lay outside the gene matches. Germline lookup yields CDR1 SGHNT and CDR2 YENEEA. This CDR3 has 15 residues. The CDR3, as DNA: TGTGCCAGCAGCCCGAGGTTAGCGGGAGGGAATGAGCAGTTCTTC. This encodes CASSPRLAGGNEQFF.

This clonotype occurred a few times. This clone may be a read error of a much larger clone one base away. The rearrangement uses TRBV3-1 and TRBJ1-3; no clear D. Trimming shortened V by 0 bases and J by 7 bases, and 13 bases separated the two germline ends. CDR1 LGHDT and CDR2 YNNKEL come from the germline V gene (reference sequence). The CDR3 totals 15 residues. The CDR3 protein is CASSQEGSLVNTIYF. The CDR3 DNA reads TGTGCCAGCAGCCAAGAGGGGAGCCTTGTGAACACCATATATTTT.

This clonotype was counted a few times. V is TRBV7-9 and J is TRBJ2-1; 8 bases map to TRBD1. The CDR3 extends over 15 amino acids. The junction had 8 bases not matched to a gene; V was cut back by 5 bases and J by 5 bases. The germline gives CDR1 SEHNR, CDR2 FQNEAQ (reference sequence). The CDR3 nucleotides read TGTGCCAGCAGCCCAGGGGGCGGGATCCACAATGAGCAGTTCTTC. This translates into CASSPGGGIHNEQFF.

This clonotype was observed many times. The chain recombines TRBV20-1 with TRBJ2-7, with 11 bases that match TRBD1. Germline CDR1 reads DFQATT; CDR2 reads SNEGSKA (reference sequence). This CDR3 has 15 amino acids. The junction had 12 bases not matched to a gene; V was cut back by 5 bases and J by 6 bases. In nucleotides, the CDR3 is TGCAGTGCTGCAAACCGGGACAGGGGGTCGCTCGAGCAGTACTTC. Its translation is CSAANRDRGSLEQYF.

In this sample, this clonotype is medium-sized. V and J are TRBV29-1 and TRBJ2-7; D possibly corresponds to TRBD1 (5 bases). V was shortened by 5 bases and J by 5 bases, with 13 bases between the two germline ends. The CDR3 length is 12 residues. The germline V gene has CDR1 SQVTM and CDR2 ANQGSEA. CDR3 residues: CSVRGYLDEQYF. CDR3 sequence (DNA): TGCAGCGTTAGGGGCTACCTGGACGAGCAGTACTTC.

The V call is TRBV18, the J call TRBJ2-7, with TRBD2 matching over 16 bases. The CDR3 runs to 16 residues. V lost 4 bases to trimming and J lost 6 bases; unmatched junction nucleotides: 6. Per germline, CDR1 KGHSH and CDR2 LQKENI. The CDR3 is CASSQMGLAGGPEQYF. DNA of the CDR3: TGTGCCAGCTCACAAATGGGACTAGCGGGAGGGCCCGAGCAGTACTTC.

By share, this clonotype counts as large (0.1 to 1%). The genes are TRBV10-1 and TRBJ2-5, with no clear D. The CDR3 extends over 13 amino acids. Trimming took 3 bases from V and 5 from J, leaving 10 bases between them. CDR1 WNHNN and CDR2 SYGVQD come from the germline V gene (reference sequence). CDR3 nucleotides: TGCGCCAGCAGTGAAGATGGCAGGGAGACCCAGTACTTC. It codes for CASSEDGRETQYF.

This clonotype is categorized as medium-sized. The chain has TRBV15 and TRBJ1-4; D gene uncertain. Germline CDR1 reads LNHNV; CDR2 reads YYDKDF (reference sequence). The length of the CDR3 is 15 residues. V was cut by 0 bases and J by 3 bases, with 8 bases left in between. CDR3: CATSRDRRSNEKLFF. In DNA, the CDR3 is TGTGCCACCAGCAGAGATCGACGGTCTAATGAAAAACTGTTTTTT.

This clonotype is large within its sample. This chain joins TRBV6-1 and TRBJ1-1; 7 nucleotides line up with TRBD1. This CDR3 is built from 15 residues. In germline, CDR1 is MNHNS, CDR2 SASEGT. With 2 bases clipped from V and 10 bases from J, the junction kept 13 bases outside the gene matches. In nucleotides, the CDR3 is TGTGCCAGCAGTGAATCTGGACAGGCCCGCGGGGGAGCTTTCTTT. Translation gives CASSESGQARGGAFF.

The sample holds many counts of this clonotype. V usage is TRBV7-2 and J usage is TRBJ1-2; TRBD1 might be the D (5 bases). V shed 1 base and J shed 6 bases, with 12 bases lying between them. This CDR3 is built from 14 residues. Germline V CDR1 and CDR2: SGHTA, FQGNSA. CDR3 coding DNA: TGTGCCAGCAGCTTAGGGAGGGGCAGTGATGGCTACACCTTC. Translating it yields CASSLGRGSDGYTF.

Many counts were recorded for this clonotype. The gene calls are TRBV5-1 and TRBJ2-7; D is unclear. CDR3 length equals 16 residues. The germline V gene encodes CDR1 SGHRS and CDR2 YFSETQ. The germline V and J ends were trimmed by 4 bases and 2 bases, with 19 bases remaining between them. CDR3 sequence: CASSPRMSSRTYEQYF. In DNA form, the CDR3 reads TGCGCCAGCAGCCCGAGGATGAGCAGTCGCACCTACGAGCAGTACTTC. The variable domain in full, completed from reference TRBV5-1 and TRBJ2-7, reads KAGVTQTPRYLIKTRGQQVTLSCSPISGHRSVSWYQQTPGQGLQFLFEYFSETQRNKGNFPGRFSGRQFSNSRSEMNVSTLELGDSALYLCASSPRMSSRTYEQYFGPGTRLTVT.

The CDR3 DNA is TGCGCCAGCTGGAGAACAGGGGACTTAGCTAACTATGGCTACACCTTC. Its protein product is CASWRTGDLANYGYTF. The rearrangement joins TRBV10-1 to TRBJ1-2; 7 positions match TRBD1. Germline V gene lookup returns CDR1 WNHNN and CDR2 SYGVQD (reference sequence). This CDR3 has 16 amino acids. Trimming took 8 bases from V and 0 from J; bases not matched to a gene: 12.

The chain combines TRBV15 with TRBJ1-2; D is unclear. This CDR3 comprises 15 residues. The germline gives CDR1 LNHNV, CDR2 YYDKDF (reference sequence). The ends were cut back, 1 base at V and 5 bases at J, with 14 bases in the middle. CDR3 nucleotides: TGTGCCACCAGCAGAGGGGGAGGGTGGGAGTATGGCTACACCTTC. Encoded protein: CATSRGGGWEYGYTF.

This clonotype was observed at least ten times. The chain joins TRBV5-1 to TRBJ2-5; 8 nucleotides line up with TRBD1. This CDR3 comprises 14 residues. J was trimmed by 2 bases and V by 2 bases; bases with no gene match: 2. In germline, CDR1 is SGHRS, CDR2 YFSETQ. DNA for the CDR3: TGCGCCAGCAGCTTAGACAGGGGACAAGAGACCCAGTACTTC. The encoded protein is CASSLDRGQETQYF. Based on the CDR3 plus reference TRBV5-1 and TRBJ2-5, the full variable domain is KAGVTQTPRYLIKTRGQQVTLSCSPISGHRSVSWYQQTPGQGLQFLFEYFSETQRNKGNFPGRFSGRQFSNSRSEMNVSTLELGDSALYLCASSLDRGQETQYFGPGTRLLVL.

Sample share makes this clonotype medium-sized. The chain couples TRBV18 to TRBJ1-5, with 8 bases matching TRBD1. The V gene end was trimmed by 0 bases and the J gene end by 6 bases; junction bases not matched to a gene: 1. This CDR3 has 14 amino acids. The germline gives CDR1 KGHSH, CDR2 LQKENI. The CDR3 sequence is CASSPPGQAQPQHF. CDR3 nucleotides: TGTGCCAGCTCACCACCGGGACAGGCTCAGCCCCAGCATTTT.

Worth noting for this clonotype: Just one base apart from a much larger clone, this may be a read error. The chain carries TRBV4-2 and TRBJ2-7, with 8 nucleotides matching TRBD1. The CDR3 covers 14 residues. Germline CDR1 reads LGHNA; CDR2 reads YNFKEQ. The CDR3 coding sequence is TGTGCCGGCAGCCAAGGACAGGGAACTTACGAGCAGTACTTC. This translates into CAGSQGQGTYEQYF.

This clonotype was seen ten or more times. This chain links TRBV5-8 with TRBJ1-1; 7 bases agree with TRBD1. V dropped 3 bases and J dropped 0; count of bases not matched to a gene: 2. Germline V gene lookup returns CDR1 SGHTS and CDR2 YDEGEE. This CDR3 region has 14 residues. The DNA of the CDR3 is TGTGCCAGCAGCTATGACAGGGTGAACACTGAAGCTTTCTTT. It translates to CASSYDRVNTEAFF.

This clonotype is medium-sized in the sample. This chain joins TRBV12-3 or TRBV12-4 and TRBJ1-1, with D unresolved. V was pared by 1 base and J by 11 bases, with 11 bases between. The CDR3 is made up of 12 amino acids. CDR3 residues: CASSLDRSRAFF. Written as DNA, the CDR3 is TGTGCCAGCAGTTTAGACAGAAGCAGGGCTTTCTTT.

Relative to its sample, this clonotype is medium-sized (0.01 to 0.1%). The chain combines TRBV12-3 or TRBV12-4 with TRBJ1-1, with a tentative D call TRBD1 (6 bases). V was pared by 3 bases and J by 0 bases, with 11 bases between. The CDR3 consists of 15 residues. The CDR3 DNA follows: TGTGCCAGCAGTTTGTTTGGGGGCCTGAACACTGAAGCTTTCTTT. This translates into CASSLFGGLNTEAFF.

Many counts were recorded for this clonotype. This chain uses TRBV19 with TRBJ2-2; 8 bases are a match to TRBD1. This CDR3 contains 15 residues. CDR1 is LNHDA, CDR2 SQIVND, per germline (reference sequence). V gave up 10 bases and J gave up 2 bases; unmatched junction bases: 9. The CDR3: CATPVGQDNTGELFF. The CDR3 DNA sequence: TGTGCCACCCCAGTGGGACAGGATAACACCGGGGAGCTGTTTTTT.